This T cell receptor beta chain was documented in a study of shared clonotypes between healthy human individuals. Using immunoSEQ multiplex PCR, the repertoire was profiled, and TCRdb retains in-frame clones only, with some absent. Here the sample spans roughly 510,000 clones, about 79% being singletons. This CDR3 comprises 17 residues. V was clipped by 4 bases and J by 0 bases; unmatched bases: 7. The germline CDR1 and CDR2 sequences are MDHEN and SYDVKM. The sample taken for sequencing was PBMCs. This TCR derives from a woman in her thirties or forties in good health. Some clones in this sample may be carry-over from other donors' samples. The chain uses TRBV28 and TRBJ2-7; 12 bases are shared with TRBD2. The CDR3 nucleotides are TGTGCCAGCAGTTCAGGGACTAGCGGGCGCTCCTCCTACGAGCAGTACTTC. Protein product: CASSSGTSGRSSYEQYF. Looking up the rest from reference TRBV28 and TRBJ2-7 gives the full variable domain: DVKVTQSSRYLVKRTGEKVFLECVQDMDHENMFWYRQDPGLGLRLIYFSYDVKMKEKGDIPEGYSVSREKKERFSLILESASTNQTSMYLCASSSGTSGRSSYEQYFGPGTRLTVT.